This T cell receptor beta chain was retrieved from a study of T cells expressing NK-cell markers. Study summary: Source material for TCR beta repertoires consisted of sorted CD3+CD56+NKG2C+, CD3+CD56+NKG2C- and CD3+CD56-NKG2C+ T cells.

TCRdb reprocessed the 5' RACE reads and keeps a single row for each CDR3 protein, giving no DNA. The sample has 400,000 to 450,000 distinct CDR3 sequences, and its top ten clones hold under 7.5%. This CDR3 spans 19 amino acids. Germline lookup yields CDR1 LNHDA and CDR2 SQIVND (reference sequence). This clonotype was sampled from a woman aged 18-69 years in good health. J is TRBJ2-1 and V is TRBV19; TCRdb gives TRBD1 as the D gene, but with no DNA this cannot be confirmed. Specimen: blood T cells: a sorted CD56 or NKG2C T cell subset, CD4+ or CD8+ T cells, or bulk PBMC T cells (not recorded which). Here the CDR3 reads CASSTGQGVPVGPYNEQFF.